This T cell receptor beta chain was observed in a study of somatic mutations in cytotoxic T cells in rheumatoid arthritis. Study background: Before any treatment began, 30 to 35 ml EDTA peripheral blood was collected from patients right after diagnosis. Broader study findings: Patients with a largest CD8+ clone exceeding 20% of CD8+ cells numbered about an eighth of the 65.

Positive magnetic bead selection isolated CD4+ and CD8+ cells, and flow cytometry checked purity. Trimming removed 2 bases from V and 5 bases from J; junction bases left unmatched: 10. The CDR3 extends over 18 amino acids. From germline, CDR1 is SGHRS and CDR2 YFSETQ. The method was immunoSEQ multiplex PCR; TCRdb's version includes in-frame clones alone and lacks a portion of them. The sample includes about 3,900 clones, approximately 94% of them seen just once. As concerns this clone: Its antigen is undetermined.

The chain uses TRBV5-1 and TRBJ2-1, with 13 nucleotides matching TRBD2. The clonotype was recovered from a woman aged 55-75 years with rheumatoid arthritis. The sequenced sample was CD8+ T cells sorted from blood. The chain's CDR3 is CASSFPVLGTSGDNEQFF. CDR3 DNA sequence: TGCGCCAGCAGCTTCCCGGTACTCGGGACTAGCGGGGACAATGAGCAGTTCTTC.